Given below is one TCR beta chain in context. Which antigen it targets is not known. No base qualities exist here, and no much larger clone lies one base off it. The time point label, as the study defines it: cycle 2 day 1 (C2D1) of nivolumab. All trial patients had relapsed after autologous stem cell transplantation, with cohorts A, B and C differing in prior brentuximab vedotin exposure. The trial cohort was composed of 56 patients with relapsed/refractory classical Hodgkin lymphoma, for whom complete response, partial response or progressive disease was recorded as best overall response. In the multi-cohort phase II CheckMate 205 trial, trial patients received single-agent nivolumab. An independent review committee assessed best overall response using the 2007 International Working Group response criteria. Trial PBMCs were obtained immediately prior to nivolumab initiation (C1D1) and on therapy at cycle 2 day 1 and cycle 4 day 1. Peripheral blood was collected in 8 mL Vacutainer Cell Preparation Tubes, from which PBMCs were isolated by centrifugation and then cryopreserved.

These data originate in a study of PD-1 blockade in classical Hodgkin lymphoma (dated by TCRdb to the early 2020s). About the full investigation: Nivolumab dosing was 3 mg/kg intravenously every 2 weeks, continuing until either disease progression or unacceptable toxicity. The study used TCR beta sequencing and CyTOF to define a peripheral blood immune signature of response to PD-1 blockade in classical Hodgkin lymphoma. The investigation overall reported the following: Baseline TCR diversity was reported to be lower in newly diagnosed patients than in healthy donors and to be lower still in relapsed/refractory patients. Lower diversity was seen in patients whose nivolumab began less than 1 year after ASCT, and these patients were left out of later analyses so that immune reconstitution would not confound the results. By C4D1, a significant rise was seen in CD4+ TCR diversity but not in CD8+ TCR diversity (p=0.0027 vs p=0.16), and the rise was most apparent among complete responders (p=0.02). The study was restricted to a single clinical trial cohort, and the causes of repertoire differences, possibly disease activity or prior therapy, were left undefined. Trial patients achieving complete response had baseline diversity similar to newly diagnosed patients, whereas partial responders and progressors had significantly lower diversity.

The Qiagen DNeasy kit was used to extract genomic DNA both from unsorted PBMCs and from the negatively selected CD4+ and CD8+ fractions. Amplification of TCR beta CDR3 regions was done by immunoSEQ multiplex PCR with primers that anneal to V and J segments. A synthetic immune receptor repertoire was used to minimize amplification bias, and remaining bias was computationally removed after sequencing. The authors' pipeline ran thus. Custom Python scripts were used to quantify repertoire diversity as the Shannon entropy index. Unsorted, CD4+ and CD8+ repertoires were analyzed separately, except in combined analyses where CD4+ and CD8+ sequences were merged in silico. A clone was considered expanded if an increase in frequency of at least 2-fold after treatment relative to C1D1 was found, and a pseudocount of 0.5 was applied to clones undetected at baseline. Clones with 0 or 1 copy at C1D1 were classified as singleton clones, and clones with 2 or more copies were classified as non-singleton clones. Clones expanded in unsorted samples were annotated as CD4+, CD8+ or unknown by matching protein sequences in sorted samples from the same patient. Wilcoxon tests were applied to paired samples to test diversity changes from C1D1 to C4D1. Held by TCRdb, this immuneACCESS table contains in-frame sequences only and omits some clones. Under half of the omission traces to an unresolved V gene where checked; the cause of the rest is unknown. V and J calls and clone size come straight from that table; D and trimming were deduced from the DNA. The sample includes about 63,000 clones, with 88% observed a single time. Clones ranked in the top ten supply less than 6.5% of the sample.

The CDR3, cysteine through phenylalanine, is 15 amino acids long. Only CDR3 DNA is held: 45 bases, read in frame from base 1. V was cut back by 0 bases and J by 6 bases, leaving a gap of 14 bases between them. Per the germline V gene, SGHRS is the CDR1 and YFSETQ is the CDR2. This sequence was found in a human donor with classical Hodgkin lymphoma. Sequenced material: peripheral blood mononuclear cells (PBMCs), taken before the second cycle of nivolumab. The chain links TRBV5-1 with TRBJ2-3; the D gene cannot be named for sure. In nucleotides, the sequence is TGCGCCAGCAGCTTGGCCTCACCCCAGGAGGATACGCAGTATTTT. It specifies CASSLASPQEDTQYF.